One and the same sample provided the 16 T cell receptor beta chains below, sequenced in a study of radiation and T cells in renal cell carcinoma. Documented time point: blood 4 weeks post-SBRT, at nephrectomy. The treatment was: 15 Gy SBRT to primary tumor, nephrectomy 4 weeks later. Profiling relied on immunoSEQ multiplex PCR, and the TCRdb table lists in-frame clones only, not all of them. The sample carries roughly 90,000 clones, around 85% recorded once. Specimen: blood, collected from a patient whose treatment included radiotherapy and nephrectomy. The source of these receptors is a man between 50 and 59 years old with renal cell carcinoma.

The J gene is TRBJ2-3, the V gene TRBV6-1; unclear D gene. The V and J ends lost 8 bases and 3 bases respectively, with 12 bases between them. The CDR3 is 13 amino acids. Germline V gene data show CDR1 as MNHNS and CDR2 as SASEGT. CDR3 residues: CASSKIPTDTQYF. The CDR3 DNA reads TGTGCCAGCTCCAAGATACCAACAGATACGCAGTATTTT.

CDR3 sequence: CASSEDRGFYGYTF. CDR3 nucleotides: TGTGCCAGCAGTGAGGACAGGGGGTTCTATGGCTACACCTTC. The chain links TRBV6-1 to TRBJ1-2; 10 nucleotides align to TRBD1. The V gene's germline CDR1 is MNHNS and CDR2 SASEGT. CDR3 length: 14 amino acids. The J segment lost 4 bases and the V segment lost 3 bases, leaving 2 bases of the junction unmatched.

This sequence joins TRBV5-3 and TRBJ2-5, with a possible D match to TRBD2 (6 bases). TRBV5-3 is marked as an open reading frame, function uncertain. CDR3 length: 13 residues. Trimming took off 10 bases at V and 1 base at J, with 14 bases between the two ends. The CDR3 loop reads CAAHSGSQETQYF. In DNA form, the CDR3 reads TGTGCCGCTCATAGCGGTTCCCAAGAGACCCAGTACTTC.

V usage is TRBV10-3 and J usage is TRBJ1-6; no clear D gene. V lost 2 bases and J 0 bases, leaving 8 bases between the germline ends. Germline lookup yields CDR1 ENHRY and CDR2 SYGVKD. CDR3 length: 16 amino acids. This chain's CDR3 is CAISEGQSSYNSPLHF. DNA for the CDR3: TGTGCCATCAGTGAGGGCCAAAGCTCCTATAATTCACCCCTCCACTTT.

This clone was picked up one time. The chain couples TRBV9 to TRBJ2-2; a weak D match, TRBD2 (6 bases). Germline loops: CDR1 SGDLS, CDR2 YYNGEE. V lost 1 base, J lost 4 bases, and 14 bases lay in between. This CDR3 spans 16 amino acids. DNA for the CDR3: TGTGCCAGCAGCGTATTATCGACTAGAAGCACCGGGGAGCTGTTTTTT. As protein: CASSVLSTRSTGELFF.

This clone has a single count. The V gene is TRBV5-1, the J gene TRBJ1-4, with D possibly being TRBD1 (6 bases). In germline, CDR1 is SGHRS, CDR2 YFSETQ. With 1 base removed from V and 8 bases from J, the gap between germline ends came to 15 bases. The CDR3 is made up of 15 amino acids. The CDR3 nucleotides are TGCGCCAGCAGCTTGTATGGGGGGCGCGAAGAAAAACTGTTTTTT. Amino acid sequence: CASSLYGGREEKLFF.

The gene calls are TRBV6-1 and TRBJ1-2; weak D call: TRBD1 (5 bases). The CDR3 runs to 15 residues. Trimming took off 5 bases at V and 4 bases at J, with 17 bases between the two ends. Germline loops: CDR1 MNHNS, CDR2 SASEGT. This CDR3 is CASSSEAGLGYGYTF. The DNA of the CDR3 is TGTGCCAGCAGTTCCGAGGCAGGGTTAGGCTATGGCTACACCTTC.

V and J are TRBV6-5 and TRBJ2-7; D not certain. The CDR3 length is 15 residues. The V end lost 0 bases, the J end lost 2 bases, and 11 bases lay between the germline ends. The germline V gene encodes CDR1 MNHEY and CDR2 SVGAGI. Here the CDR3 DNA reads TGTGCCAGCAGTTACTCTCCGCGAGCACCCTACGAGCAGTACTTC. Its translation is CASSYSPRAPYEQYF.

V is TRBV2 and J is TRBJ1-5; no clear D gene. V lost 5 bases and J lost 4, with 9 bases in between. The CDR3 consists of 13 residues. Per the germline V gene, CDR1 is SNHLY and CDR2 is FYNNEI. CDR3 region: CASSTVLNQPQHF. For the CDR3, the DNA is TGTGCCAGCAGTACAGTACTGAATCAGCCCCAGCATTTT.

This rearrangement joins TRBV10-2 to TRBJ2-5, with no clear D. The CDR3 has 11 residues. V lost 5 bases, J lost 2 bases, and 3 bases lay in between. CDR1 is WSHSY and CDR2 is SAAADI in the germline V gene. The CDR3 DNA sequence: TGCGCCAGCAGTCAACAAGAGACCCAGTACTTC. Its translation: CASSQQETQYF.

DNA for the CDR3: TGTGCCAGCTCACCACCCGGGCGGAGACAAGAGACCCAGTACTTC. Protein: CASSPPGRRQETQYF. The rearrangement links TRBV18 to TRBJ2-5; D ambiguous. The CDR3 length is 15 residues. Between the trimmed V and J ends, which lost 0 bases and 2 bases, there was a span of 10 bases. CDR1 and CDR2 (germline): KGHSH, LQKENI.

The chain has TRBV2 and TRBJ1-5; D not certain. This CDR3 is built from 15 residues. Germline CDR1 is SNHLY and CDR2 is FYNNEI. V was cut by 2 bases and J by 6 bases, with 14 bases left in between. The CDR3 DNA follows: TGTGCCAGCAGTGAATTACGGCGCAGCGCTCAGCCCCAGCATTTT. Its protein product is CASSELRRSAQPQHF.

The CDR3 sequence is CASSWGATSYNEQFF. The CDR3 nucleotides are TGTGCCAGCAGCTGGGGGGCGACCTCCTACAATGAGCAGTTCTTC. This sequence joins TRBV28 and TRBJ2-1; perhaps D is TRBD1 or TRBD2 (6 bases each). The V end was cut by 6 bases, the J end by 0 bases, with 12 bases between. From germline, CDR1 is MDHEN and CDR2 SYDVKM. The CDR3 is 15 residues long.

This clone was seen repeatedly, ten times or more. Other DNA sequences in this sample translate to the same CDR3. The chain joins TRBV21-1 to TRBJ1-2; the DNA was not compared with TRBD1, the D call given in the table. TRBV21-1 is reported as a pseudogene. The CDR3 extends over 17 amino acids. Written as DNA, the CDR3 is TGTGCCAGCAGCACGATTAAAGATAGGACAGGAACCTATGGCTACACCTTC. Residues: CASSTIKDRTGTYGYTF.

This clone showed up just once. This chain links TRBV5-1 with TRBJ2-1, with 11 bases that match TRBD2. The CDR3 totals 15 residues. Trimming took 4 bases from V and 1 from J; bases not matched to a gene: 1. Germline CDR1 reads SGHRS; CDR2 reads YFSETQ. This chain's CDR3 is CASSRLAGSYNEQFF. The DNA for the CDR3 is TGCGCCAGCAGCCGACTAGCGGGGTCCTACAATGAGCAGTTCTTC.

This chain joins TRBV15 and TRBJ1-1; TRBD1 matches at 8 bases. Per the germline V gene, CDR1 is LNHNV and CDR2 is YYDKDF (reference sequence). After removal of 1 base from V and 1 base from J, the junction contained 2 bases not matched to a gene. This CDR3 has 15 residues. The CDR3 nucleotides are TGTGCCACCAGCAGAGGCGGGACAGGGAACACTGAAGCTTTCTTT. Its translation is CATSRGGTGNTEAFF.